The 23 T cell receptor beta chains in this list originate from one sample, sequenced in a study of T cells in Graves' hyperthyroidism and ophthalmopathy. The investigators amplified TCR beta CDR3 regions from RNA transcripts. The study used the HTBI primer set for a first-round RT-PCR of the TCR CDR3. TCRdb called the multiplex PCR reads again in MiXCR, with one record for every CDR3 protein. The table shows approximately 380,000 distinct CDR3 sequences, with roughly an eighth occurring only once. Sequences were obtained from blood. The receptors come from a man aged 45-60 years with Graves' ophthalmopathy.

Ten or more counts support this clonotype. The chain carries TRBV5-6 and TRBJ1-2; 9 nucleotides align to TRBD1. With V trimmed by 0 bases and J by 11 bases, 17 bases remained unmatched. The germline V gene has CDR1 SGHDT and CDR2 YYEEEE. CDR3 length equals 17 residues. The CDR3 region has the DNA TGTGCCAGCAGCTTGGCCCCGGGACAGGGTTATAACATGGATTACACCTTC. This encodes CASSLAPGQGYNMDYTF.

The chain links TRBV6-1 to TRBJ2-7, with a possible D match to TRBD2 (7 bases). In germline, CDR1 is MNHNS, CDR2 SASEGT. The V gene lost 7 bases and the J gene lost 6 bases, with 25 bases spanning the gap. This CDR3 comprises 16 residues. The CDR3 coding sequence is TGTGCCAGCACCAAACCGCACGGGGGGCAATTCCTCGAGCAGTACTTC. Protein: CASTKPHGGQFLEQYF.

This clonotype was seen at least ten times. CDR3 nucleotide sequence: TGTGCTAGTGGGATACTAGCGAACACCGGGGAGCTGTTTTTT. Amino acid sequence: CASGILANTGELFF. The V gene is TRBV12-5, the J gene TRBJ2-2; tentatively, D is TRBD2 (5 bases). The CDR3 consists of 14 residues. The germline V gene encodes CDR1 LGHNT and CDR2 FRNRAP. Deletions cut 6 bases from V and 0 bases from J, with 8 bases between.

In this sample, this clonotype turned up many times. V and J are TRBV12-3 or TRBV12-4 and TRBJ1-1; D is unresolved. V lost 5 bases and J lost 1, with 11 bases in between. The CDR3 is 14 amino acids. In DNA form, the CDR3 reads TGTGCCAGCAGTCCGTCGACGGCGAACACTGAAGCTTTCTTT. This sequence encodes CASSPSTANTEAFF.

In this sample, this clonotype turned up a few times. This CDR3 reads CSVTSDLWDEQYF. As DNA, the CDR3 is TGCAGCGTTACCTCGGACCTCTGGGACGAGCAGTACTTC. The chain is built from TRBV29-1 and TRBJ2-7; D unresolved. Germline lookup yields CDR1 SQVTM and CDR2 ANQGSEA. Trimming pared 5 bases from V and 5 bases from J, leaving 16 bases between. This CDR3 has 13 amino acids.

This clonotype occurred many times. The CDR3 loop is CAVGTNYEQYF. The DNA for the CDR3 is TGTGCCGTCGGGACCAACTACGAGCAGTACTTC. V usage is TRBV30 and J usage is TRBJ2-7, with D tentatively TRBD1 or TRBD2 (5 bases each). The V end was cut by 8 bases, the J end by 3 bases, with 11 bases between. Germline values: CDR1 GTSNPN, CDR2 SVGIG (reference sequence). The CDR3 loop spans 11 amino acids.

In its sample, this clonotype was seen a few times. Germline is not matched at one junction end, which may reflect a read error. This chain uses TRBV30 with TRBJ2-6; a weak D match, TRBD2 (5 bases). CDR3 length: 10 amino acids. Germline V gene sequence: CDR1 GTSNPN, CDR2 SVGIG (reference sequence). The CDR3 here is CAWSVRTRSF. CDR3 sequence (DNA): TGTGCCTGGAGTGTTAGGACTCGATCTTTC.

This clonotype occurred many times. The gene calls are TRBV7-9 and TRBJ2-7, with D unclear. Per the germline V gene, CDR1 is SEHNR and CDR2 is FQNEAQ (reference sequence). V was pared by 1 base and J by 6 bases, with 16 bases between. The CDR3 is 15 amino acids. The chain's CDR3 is CASSLVGPVTGEQYF. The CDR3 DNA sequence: TGTGCCAGCAGCTTAGTGGGTCCCGTTACGGGCGAGCAGTACTTC.

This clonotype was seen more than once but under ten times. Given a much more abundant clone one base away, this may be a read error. The CDR3 loop is CASSLDKNKGYEQYF. CDR3 in DNA: TGTGCCAGCAGCTTAGATAAGAACAAGGGGTACGAGCAGTACTTC. The rearrangement links TRBV11-2 to TRBJ2-7; the D gene is possibly TRBD1 (5 bases). Trimming cost V 0 bases and J 4 bases, with 13 bases left between them. Germline V gene data show CDR1 as SGHAT and CDR2 as FQNNGV. The CDR3 contains 15 residues.

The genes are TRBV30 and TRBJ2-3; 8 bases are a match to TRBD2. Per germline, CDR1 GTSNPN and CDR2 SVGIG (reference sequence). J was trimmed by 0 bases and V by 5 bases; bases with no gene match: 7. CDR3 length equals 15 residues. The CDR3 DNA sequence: TGTGCCTGGGCCCAAGCGGGAGTTAGCACAGATACGCAGTATTTT. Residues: CAWAQAGVSTDTQYF.

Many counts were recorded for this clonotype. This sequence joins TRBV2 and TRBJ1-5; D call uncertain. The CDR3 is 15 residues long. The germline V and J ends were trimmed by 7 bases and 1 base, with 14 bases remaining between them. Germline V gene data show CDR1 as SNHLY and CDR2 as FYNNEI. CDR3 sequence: CASKEDIGSNQPQHF. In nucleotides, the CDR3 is TGTGCCAGCAAAGAAGACATTGGGAGCAATCAGCCCCAGCATTTT.

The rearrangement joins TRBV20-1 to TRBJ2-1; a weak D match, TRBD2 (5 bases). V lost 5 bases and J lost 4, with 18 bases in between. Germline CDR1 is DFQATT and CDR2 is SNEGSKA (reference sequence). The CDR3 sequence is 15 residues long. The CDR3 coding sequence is TGCAGTGCTCACCAAGCGGAGACGGGTTACAATGAGCAGTTCTTC. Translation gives CSAHQAETGYNEQFF.

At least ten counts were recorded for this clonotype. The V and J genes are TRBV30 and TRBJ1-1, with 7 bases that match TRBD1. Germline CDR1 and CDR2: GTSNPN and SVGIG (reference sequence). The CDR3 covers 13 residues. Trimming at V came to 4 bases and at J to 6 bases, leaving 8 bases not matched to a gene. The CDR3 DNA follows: TGTGCCTGGAATAGCCTCAGGGGGTCTGAAGCTTTCTTT. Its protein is CAWNSLRGSEAFF. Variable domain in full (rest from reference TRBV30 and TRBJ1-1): SQTIHQWPATLVQPVGSPLSLECTVEGTSNPNLYWYRQAAGRGLQLLFYSVGIGQISSEVPQNLSASRPQDRQFILSSKKLLLSDSGFYLCAWNSLRGSEAFFGQGTRLTVV.

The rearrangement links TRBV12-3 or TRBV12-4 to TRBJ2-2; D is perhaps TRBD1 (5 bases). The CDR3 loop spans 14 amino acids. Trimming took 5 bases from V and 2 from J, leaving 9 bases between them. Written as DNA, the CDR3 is TGTGCCAGCAGTCCGACAGAAAACACCGGGGAGCTGTTTTTT. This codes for CASSPTENTGELFF.

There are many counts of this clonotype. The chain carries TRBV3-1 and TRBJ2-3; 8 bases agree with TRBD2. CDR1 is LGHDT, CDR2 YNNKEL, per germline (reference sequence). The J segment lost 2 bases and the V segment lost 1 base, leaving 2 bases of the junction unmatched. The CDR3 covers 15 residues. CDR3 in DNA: TGTGCCAGCAGCCAAGGGGGACTAGACACAGATACGCAGTATTTT. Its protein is CASSQGGLDTDTQYF.

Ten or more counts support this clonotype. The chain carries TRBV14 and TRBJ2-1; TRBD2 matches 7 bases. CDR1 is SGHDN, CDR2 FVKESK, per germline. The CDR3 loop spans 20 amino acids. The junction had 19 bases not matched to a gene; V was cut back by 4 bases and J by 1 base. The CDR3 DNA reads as TGTGCCAGCAGCCCAGTCCTGTTTATGGGAGGGCCATTTTCCTACAATGAGCAGTTCTTC. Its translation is CASSPVLFMGGPFSYNEQFF.

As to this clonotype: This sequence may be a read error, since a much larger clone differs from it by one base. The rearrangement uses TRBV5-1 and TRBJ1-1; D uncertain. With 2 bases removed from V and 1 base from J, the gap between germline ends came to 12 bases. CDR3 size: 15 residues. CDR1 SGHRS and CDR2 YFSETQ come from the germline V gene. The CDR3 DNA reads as TGCGCCAGCAGCTTAGCCCCCCTCTCGAACACTGAAGCTTTCTTT. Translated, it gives CASSLAPLSNTEAFF.

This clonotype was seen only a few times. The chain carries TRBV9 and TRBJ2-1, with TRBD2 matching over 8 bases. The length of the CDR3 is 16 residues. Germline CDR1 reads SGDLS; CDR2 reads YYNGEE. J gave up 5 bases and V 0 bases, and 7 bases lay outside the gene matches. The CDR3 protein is CASSVGPSGWNNEQFF. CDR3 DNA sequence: TGTGCCAGCAGCGTAGGCCCTAGCGGGTGGAACAATGAGCAGTTCTTC. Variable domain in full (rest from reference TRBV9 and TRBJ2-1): DSGVTQTPKHLITATGQRVTLRCSPRSGDLSVYWYQQSLDQGLQFLIQYYNGEERAKGNILERFSAQQFPDLHSELNLSSLELGDSALYFCASSVGPSGWNNEQFFGPGTRLTVL.

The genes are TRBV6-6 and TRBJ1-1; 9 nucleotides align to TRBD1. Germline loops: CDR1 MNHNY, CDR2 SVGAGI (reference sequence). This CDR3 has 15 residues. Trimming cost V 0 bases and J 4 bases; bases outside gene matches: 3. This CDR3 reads CASSYSTGGGTEAFF. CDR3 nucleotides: TGTGCCAGCAGTTACTCTACAGGGGGCGGCACTGAAGCTTTCTTT.

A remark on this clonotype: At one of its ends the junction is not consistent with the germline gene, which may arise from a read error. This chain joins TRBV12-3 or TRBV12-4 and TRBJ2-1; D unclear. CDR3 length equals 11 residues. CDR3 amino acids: CASTLYNEQFF. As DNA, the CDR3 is TGTGCCAGCACTTTATACAATGAGCAGTTCTTC.

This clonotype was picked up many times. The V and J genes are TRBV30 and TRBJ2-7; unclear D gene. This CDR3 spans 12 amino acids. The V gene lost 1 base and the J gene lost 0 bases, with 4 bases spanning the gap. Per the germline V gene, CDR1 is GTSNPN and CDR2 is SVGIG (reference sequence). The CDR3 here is CAWSAYSYEQYF. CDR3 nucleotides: TGTGCCTGGAGTGCCTACTCCTACGAGCAGTACTTC.

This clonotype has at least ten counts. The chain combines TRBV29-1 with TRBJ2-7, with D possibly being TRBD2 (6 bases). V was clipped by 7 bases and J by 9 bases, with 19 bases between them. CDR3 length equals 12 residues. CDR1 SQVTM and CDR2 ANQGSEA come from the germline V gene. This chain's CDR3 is CSETSASLGQYF. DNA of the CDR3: TGCAGCGAGACTAGTGCCTCCCTCGGGCAGTACTTC.

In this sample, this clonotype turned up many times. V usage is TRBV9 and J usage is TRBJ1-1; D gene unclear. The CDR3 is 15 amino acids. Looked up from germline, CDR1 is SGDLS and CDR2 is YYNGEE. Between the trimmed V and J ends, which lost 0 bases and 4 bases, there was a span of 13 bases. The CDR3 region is CASSVASAQRTEAFF. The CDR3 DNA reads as TGTGCCAGCAGCGTAGCTTCGGCCCAGCGCACTGAAGCTTTCTTT.